A single sample gave rise to the 20 T cell receptor beta chains below, sequenced in a study of blood T cell repertoires in COVID-19. The assay was immunoSEQ multiplex PCR, and TCRdb's table has in-frame clones only and misses some. The data show tens of thousands of clones, 90% seen once. The sequenced material came from peripheral blood. The receptors stem from a human donor in a cohort sampled during active COVID-19.

This clone was counted between two and nine times. This chain links TRBV3-1 (or the pseudogene TRBV3-2) with TRBJ2-7; D is ambiguous. The CDR3 runs 14 residues. Germline V lookup: CDR1 LGHDT, CDR2 YNNKEL (reference sequence). Trimming shortened V by 3 bases and J by 2 bases, and 11 bases separated the two germline ends. The CDR3 DNA is TGTGCCAGCAGCCAGGCACACCGTACCTACGAGCAGTACTTC. As protein: CASSQAHRTYEQYF.

The chain couples TRBV3-1 (or the pseudogene TRBV3-2) to TRBJ1-2; 7 positions agree with TRBD1. V gave up 1 base and J gave up 5 bases; unmatched junction bases: 7. CDR1 LGHDT and CDR2 YNNKEL come from the germline V gene (reference sequence). The CDR3 is 15 amino acids. The DNA of the CDR3 is TGTGCCAGCAGCCAAGGCCAGGGGGGTAGTTATGGCTACACCTTC. Protein product: CASSQGQGGSYGYTF.

This clone was counted a few times. The rearrangement links TRBV10-1 to TRBJ1-6; D gene uncertain. Trimming took off 4 bases at V and 7 bases at J, with 11 bases between the two ends. The CDR3 loop spans 14 amino acids. Per the germline V gene, CDR1 is WNHNN and CDR2 is SYGVQD (reference sequence). The CDR3: CASSAGRPNSPLHF. The CDR3 DNA sequence: TGCGCCAGCAGTGCTGGGAGGCCGAATTCACCCCTCCACTTT.

This clone occurred once. The chain is built from TRBV2 and TRBJ2-2; 12 nucleotides line up with TRBD2. Trimming at V came to 8 bases and at J to 5 bases, leaving 9 bases not matched to a gene. Germline V gene lookup returns CDR1 SNHLY and CDR2 FYNNEI. The CDR3 is 16 residues long. The CDR3 region is CASSLGLAGGTGELFF. CDR3 nucleotides: TGTGCCAGCTCTCTGGGGCTAGCGGGGGGGACCGGGGAGCTGTTTTTT.

CDR3 sequence reads: CASSPPGSQPQHF. The CDR3 region has the DNA TGTGCCAGCAGTCCCCCTGGGAGTCAGCCCCAGCATTTT. The chain joins TRBV27 to TRBJ1-5; D is uncertain. This CDR3 has 13 residues. Trimming removed 5 bases at V and 6 bases at J, with 11 bases between. Germline V gene data show CDR1 as MNHEY and CDR2 as SMNVEV (reference sequence).

CDR3 in DNA: TGTGCCAGCAGCGGTCGGGACTTCGACACCGGGGAGCTGTTTTTT. The encoded protein is CASSGRDFDTGELFF. The V call is TRBV7-9, the J call TRBJ2-2, with D perhaps matching TRBD2 (6 bases). Trimming left V 5 bases short and J 3 bases short, with 13 bases between. The germline V gene encodes CDR1 SEHNR and CDR2 FQNEAQ (reference sequence). There are 15 residues in the CDR3.

The chain carries TRBV18 and TRBJ1-4; D is unresolved. Germline values: CDR1 KGHSH, CDR2 LQKENI. V was shortened by 2 bases and J by 7 bases, with 8 bases between the two germline ends. CDR3 size: 13 residues. CDR3 sequence (DNA): TGTGCCAGCTCACCAAGCCAGCGTGAAAAACTGTTTTTT. This codes for CASSPSQREKLFF.

This clone occurred a few times. The gene calls are TRBV3-1 (or the pseudogene TRBV3-2) and TRBJ1-1; 7 bases match TRBD1. Germline V lookup: CDR1 LGHDT, CDR2 YNNKEL (reference sequence). The CDR3 spans 15 residues. After removal of 0 bases from V and 0 bases from J, the junction contained 1 base not matched to a gene. The CDR3, as DNA: TGTGCCAGCAGCCAAGAGGGACAGTTGAACACTGAAGCTTTCTTT. Protein: CASSQEGQLNTEAFF.

The gene calls are TRBV5-6 and TRBJ1-1; D is perhaps TRBD1 (6 bases). Germline V lookup: CDR1 SGHDT, CDR2 YYEEEE. CDR3 size: 14 residues. With 4 bases removed from V and 5 bases from J, the gap between germline ends came to 15 bases. The CDR3 region is CASSQVRGATEAFF. CDR3 sequence (DNA): TGTGCCAGCAGCCAGGTACGGGGGGCGACTGAAGCTTTCTTT.

The rearrangement joins TRBV11-2 to TRBJ2-1; the D is unclear. The CDR3 loop spans 13 amino acids. The germline V gene has CDR1 SGHAT and CDR2 FQNNGV. V lost 6 bases and J lost 3, with 9 bases in between. The CDR3 nucleotides read TGTGCCAGCAGGGCTTTAAGCTACAATGAGCAGTTCTTC. This sequence encodes CASRALSYNEQFF.

The rearrangement uses TRBV18 and TRBJ2-4; the D gene is possibly TRBD1 (6 bases). This CDR3 has 16 amino acids. V was pared by 0 bases and J by 3 bases, with 12 bases between. Germline values: CDR1 KGHSH, CDR2 LQKENI. CDR3 nucleotide sequence: TGTGCCAGCTCACCACCGACCGGGACACTCAAAAACATTCAGTACTTC. Residues: CASSPPTGTLKNIQYF.

The chain carries TRBV6-5 and TRBJ1-2; 9 positions match TRBD1. The CDR3 is made up of 14 amino acids. The V gene end was trimmed by 5 bases and the J gene end by 5 bases; junction bases not matched to a gene: 6. CDR1 MNHEY and CDR2 SVGAGI come from the germline V gene. This CDR3 reads CASSPDRGSYGYTF. In DNA, the CDR3 is TGTGCCAGCAGTCCCGACAGGGGGTCTTATGGCTACACCTTC.

V and J are TRBV2 and TRBJ2-1; the D gene is possibly TRBD1 (6 bases). This CDR3 region has 16 residues. CDR1 and CDR2 (germline): SNHLY, FYNNEI. With 4 bases removed from V and 1 base from J, the gap between germline ends came to 14 bases. Written as DNA, the CDR3 is TGTGCCAGCAGTGGAGGAACAGGGTTTTCCTACAATGAGCAGTTCTTC. Protein: CASSGGTGFSYNEQFF.

This clone showed up just a few times. The chain carries TRBV6-6 and TRBJ1-1; 11 bases line up with TRBD1. After removal of 4 bases from V and 4 bases from J, the junction contained 8 bases not matched to a gene. This CDR3 has 16 amino acids. The germline gives CDR1 MNHNY, CDR2 SVGAGI (reference sequence). CDR3 protein: CASSLGQGVGGTEAFF. The CDR3 DNA reads TGTGCCAGCAGTTTGGGACAGGGGGTGGGCGGCACTGAAGCTTTCTTT.

This sequence joins TRBV11-2 and TRBJ2-1; D might be TRBD2 (6 bases). Germline V gives CDR1 SGHAT, CDR2 FQNNGV. Trimming removed 1 base from V and 7 bases from J, with 11 bases in between. The CDR3 loop spans 14 amino acids. CDR3 DNA: TGTGCCAGCAGCTTAGCCCCCGCGGGGAATGAGCAGTTCTTC. The encoded protein is CASSLAPAGNEQFF.

The CDR3 sequence is CASSYGGGASYNEQFF. The CDR3 nucleotides are TGTGCCAGCAGTTACGGCGGGGGGGCCTCCTACAATGAGCAGTTCTTC. This chain connects TRBV6-6 to TRBJ2-1; 9 bases align to TRBD2. The V segment lost 2 bases and the J segment 0 bases; nucleotides outside the gene matches: 2. CDR3 length equals 16 residues. Per germline, CDR1 MNHNY and CDR2 SVGAGI (reference sequence).

V is TRBV5-6 and J is TRBJ1-2; D uncertain. Germline CDR1 and CDR2: SGHDT and YYEEEE. V was clipped by 2 bases and J by 8 bases, with 10 bases between them. CDR3 size: 12 residues. In DNA form, the CDR3 reads TGTGCCAGCAGCTTCTCAGGCGAAGGCTACACCTTC. Translation gives CASSFSGEGYTF.

The chain combines TRBV5-1 with TRBJ2-5; 11 nucleotides match TRBD2. Germline V gene sequence: CDR1 SGHRS, CDR2 YFSETQ. Trimming at V came to 1 base and at J to 1 base, leaving 6 bases not matched to a gene. The CDR3 consists of 17 residues. The CDR3: CASSLRLAGGTQETQYF. CDR3 nucleotide sequence: TGCGCCAGCAGCTTGCGGCTAGCGGGGGGTACCCAAGAGACCCAGTACTTC.

This chain joins TRBV13 and TRBJ1-4; 9 bases agree with TRBD1. The germline V gene encodes CDR1 PRHDT and CDR2 FYEKMQ (reference sequence). The CDR3 extends over 15 amino acids. The trim removed 3 bases at V and 5 bases at J, leaving 4 bases unmatched. DNA of the CDR3: TGTGCCAGCAGCTTGACAGGGGGGGAAAATGAAAAACTGTTTTTT. Its translation is CASSLTGGENEKLFF.

V usage is TRBV3-1 (or the pseudogene TRBV3-2) and J usage is TRBJ2-3; a weak D match, TRBD1 (5 bases). CDR3 size: 16 residues. The germline V gene encodes CDR1 LGHDT and CDR2 YNNKEL (reference sequence). With 4 bases removed from V and 4 bases from J, the gap between germline ends came to 18 bases. The CDR3 DNA sequence: TGTGCCAGCAGCCGAAAGTCCAGGGAAGGATCAGATACGCAGTATTTT. Its translation: CASSRKSREGSDTQYF.